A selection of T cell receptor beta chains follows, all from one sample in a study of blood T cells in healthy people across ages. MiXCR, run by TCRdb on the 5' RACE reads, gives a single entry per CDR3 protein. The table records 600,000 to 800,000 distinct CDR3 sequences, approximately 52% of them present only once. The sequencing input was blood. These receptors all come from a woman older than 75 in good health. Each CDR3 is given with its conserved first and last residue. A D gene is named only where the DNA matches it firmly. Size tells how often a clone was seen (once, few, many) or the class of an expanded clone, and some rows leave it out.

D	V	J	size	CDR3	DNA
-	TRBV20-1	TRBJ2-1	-	CSAYQGGQLVYNEQFF	TGCAGTGCTTACCAAGGAGGACAGCTCGTTTACAATGAGCAGTTCTTC
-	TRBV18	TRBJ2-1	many	CASSPSLALNNEQFF	TGTGCCAGCTCACCTTCCCTAGCGTTGAACAATGAGCAGTTCTTC
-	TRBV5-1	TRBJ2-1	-	CASSTTDGDEQFF	TGCGCCAGCAGCACAACAGATGGGGATGAGCAGTTCTTC
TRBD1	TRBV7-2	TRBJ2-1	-	CASTSLGQAYNEQFF	TGTGCCAGCACCTCCCTAGGACAGGCCTACAATGAGCAGTTCTTC
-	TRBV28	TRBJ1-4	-	CASTQGQEKLFF	TGTGCCAGCACACAGGGTCAAGAAAAACTGTTTTTT
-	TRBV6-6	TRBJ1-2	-	CASSYGGEGGYTF	TGTGCCAGCAGTTACGGGGGGGAGGGTGGCTACACCTTC
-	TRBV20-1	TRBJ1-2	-	CSARDEDGYGYTF	TGCAGTGCTAGAGACGAGGACGGCTATGGCTACACCTTC
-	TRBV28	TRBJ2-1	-	CASSQGLLSYNEQFF	TGTGCCAGCAGTCAGGGGTTACTTTCCTACAATGAGCAGTTCTTC
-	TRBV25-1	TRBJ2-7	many	CAVRATYSYEQYF	TGTGCAGTCCGCGCGACCTACTCCTACGAGCAGTACTTC
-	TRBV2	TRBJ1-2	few	CASMGGGYTF	TGTGCTAGCATGGGGGGTGGCTACACCTTC
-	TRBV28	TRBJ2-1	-	CASSLTGDPNNEQFF	TGTGCCAGCAGTTTGACCGGAGACCCTAACAATGAGCAGTTCTTC
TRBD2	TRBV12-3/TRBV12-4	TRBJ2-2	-	CASSKAGGYTGELFF	TGTGCCAGCTCAAAGGCGGGGGGATACACCGGGGAGCTGTTTTTT
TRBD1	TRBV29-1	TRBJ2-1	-	CSVEEGTGGPYNEQFF	TGCAGCGTTGAAGAGGGGACAGGGGGGCCCTACAATGAGCAGTTCTTC
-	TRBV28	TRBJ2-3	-	CASSFRATDTQYF	TGTGCCAGCAGTTTTCGGGCGACAGATACGCAGTATTTT
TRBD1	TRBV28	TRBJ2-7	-	CASSFLTGETYEQYF	TGTGCCAGCAGTTTTTTGACAGGGGAAACCTACGAGCAGTACTTC
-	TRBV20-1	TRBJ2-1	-	CSAPQPRGDWNEQFF	TGCAGTGCCCCACAACCCAGGGGGGATTGGAATGAGCAGTTCTTC
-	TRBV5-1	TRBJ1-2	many	CASRDQTRSGSYGYTF	TGCGCCAGCAGGGATCAGACCAGATCGGGCTCCTATGGCTACACCTTC
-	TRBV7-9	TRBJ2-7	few	CASSLDTDEQYF	TGTGCCAGCAGCTTAGATACAGACGAGCAGTACTTC
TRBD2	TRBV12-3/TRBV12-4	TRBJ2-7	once	CASSPRTSGNSYEQYF	TGTGCCAGCAGTCCCCGGACTAGCGGGAACTCCTACGAGCAGTACTTC
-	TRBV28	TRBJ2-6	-	CASSVGGANVLTF	TGTGCCAGCAGTGTAGGCGGGGCCAACGTCCTGACTTTC
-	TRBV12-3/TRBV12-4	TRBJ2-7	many	CASSLNQGRGEQYF	TGTGCCAGCAGTTTGAATCAGGGCAGAGGCGAGCAGTACTTC
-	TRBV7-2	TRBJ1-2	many	CASSLGRGYGYTF	TGTGCCAGCAGCTTGGGCAGGGGCTATGGCTACACCTTC
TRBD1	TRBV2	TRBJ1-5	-	CASNRGALSQPQHF	TGTGCCAGCAACAGGGGGGCTCTTAGTCAGCCCCAGCATTTT
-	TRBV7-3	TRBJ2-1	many	CASSEMTGMDEQFF	TGTGCCAGCAGCGAGATGACTGGGATGGATGAGCAGTTCTTC
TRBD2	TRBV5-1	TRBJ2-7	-	CASSLALAGGSYNEQYF	TGCGCCAGCAGCTTGGCCCTAGCGGGAGGCTCCTACAATGAGCAGTACTTC
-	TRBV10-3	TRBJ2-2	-	CAIKSGLNTGELFF	TGTGCCATCAAGTCGGGCCTGAACACCGGGGAGCTGTTTTTT
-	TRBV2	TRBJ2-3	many	CASSGSLTDTQYF	TGTGCCAGCAGCGGGAGCCTCACAGATACGCAGTATTTT
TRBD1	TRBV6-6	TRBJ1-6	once	CASRHDRGPSPLHF	TGTGCCAGCAGACACGACAGGGGTCCTTCACCCCTCCACTTT
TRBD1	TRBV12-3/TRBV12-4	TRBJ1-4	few	CASSSQGAVEKLFF	TGTGCCAGCAGTTCACAGGGGGCTGTTGAAAAACTGTTTTTT
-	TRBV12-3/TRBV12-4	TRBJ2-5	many	CASSPAKAAVTQYF	TGTGCCAGCAGCCCTGCGAAAGCTGCCGTGACCCAGTACTTC
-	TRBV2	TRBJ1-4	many	CASSASGRKLFF	TGTGCCAGCAGTGCGTCCGGTCGCAAACTGTTTTTT
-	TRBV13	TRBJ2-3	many	CASSLYRGADIGDTQYF	TGTGCCAGCAGCTTATATCGAGGGGCCGACATCGGGGATACGCAGTATTTT
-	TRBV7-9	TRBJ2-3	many	CASSPLVGGGAPDTQYF	TGTGCCAGCAGTCCCCTGGTGGGGGGAGGAGCTCCAGATACGCAGTATTTT
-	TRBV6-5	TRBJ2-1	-	CASRNRDFNEQFF	TGTGCCAGCAGAAACAGGGACTTCAATGAGCAGTTCTTC
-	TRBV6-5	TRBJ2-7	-	CASSYNERTYEQYF	TGTGCCAGCAGTTACAACGAACGAACCTACGAGCAGTACTTC
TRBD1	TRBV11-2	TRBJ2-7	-	CASSLGGTGNEQYF	TGTGCCAGCAGCTTAGGGGGGACAGGGAACGAGCAGTACTTC
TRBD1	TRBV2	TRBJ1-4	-	CAGGDREGEKLFF	TGTGCCGGCGGGGACAGGGAAGGCGAAAAACTGTTTTTT
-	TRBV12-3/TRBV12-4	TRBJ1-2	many	CASSSGAHYGYTF	TGTGCCAGCAGTTCCGGGGCCCACTATGGCTACACCTTC
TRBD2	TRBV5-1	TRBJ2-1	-	CASSLAVSGDVFF	TGCGCCAGCAGCTTGGCCGTTAGCGGGGATGTGTTCTTC
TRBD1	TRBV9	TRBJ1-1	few	CASSPWTGTTEAFF	TGTGCCAGCAGCCCCTGGACAGGGACCACTGAAGCTTTCTTT
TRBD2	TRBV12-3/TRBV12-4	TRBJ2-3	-	CASRHSGVTDTQYF	TGTGCCAGCAGGCATAGCGGGGTCACAGATACGCAGTATTTT
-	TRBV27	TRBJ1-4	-	CASSFGRGGEKLFF	TGTGCCAGCAGTTTCGGGCGGGGAGGTGAAAAACTGTTTTTT
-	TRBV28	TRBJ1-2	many	CASSFARNYGYTF	TGTGCCAGCAGTTTCGCCAGGAACTATGGCTACACCTTC
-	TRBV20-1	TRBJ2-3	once	CSASALLAEGGTDTQYF	TGCAGTGCTAGTGCCCTTTTAGCGGAAGGAGGCACAGATACGCAGTATTTT
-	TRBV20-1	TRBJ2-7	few	CSAGSTSGSSYEQYF	TGCAGTGCTGGCTCCACCAGCGGAAGTTCCTACGAGCAGTACTTC
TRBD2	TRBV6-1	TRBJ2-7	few	CASSELAGRYNEQYF	TGTGCCAGCAGTGAACTAGCGGGCCGGTACAATGAGCAGTACTTC
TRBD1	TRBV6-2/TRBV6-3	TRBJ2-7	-	CASSDDRGYHEQYF	TGTGCCAGCAGCGATGACAGGGGGTACCACGAGCAGTACTTC
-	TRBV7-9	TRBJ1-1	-	CASSCGGNTEAFF	TGTGCCAGCAGCTGCGGCGGTAACACTGAAGCTTTCTTT
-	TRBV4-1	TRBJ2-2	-	CASSQVRVNTGELFF	TGCGCCAGCAGCCAAGTCAGGGTGAACACCGGGGAGCTGTTTTTT
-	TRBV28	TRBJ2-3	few	CAINPAGTQYF	TGTGCCATTAACCCGGCGGGTACGCAGTATTTT
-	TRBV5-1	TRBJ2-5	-	CASSLFSGAYNEQYF	TGCGCCAGCAGCTTGTTTTCCGGGGCCTACAATGAGCAGTACTTC
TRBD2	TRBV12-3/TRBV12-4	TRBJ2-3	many	CASNRSGRSGTDTQYF	TGTGCCAGCAATAGGAGCGGGAGGTCGGGCACAGATACGCAGTATTTT
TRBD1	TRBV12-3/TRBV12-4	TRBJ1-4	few	CASSSDRGGRKLFF	TGTGCCAGCAGTTCCGACAGGGGAGGGAGAAAACTGTTTTTT
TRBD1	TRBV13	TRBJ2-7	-	CASSLSRTGSSYEQYF	TGTGCCAGCAGCTTATCCCGGACAGGATCCTCCTACGAGCAGTACTTC
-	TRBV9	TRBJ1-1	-	CASSRGAGNTEAFF	TGTGCCAGCAGCCGGGGGGCGGGGAACACTGAAGCTTTCTTT